These 20 T cell receptor beta chains originate from one sample sequenced in a study of blood T cell repertoires in COVID-19. Sequencing was performed with immunoSEQ multiplex PCR; in TCRdb, only in-frame clones are kept and a portion is missing. This sample carries approximately 32,000 clones, about nine tenths of them seen once, and the ten largest clones take around 3.6%. Sequencing used peripheral blood. These receptors all come from a man aged 60 to 69 with acute or convalescent COVID-19.

This clone was found a few times. This chain connects TRBV6-5 to TRBJ2-2, with D maybe TRBD2 (6 bases). In germline, CDR1 is MNHEY, CDR2 SVGAGI. CDR3 size: 15 residues. V shed 3 bases and J shed 2 bases, with 10 bases lying between them. The DNA of the CDR3 is TGTGCCAGCAGTTATTCCGGGACTAACACCGGGGAGCTGTTTTTT. It specifies CASSYSGTNTGELFF.

This chain connects TRBV6-5 to TRBJ2-1, with D maybe TRBD2 (6 bases). Trimming took off 4 bases at V and 3 bases at J, with 10 bases between the two ends. The CDR3 is 14 residues long. CDR1 is MNHEY, CDR2 SVGAGI, per germline. CDR3 sequence reads: CASSLGGDYNEQFF. Written as DNA, the CDR3 is TGTGCCAGCAGTTTGGGCGGGGACTACAATGAGCAGTTCTTC.

A remark on this clone: Other DNA sequences from this sample encode an identical CDR3 as well. The CDR3 protein is CASSFGGRTEAFF. CDR3 nucleotides: TGTGCCAGCAGTTTCGGGGGGCGGACTGAAGCTTTCTTT. The gene calls are TRBV27 and TRBJ1-1, with D maybe TRBD1 (6 bases). CDR3 length: 13 residues. V gave up 3 bases and J gave up 5 bases, with 10 bases separating them. The germline CDR1 and CDR2 sequences are MNHEY and SMNVEV (reference sequence).

The chain links TRBV4-3 to TRBJ1-5; no reliable D call. Between the trimmed V and J ends, which lost 5 bases and 5 bases, there was a span of 10 bases. The CDR3 is 13 residues long. Germline lookup yields CDR1 LGHNA and CDR2 YSLEER. The CDR3 is CASSLTRDQPQHF. CDR3 DNA: TGCGCCAGCAGCTTGACCCGGGATCAGCCCCAGCATTTT.

J is TRBJ1-2 and V is TRBV12-3 or TRBV12-4; no reliable D call. This CDR3 spans 13 amino acids. The germline V and J ends were trimmed by 5 bases and 4 bases, with 11 bases remaining between them. The CDR3 is CASSLQSIYGYTF. CDR3 DNA: TGTGCCAGCAGTCTACAGAGCATCTATGGCTACACCTTC.

The chain couples TRBV5-1 to TRBJ2-3; TRBD1 aligns across 8 bases. This CDR3 contains 16 residues. Germline CDR1 is SGHRS and CDR2 is YFSETQ. V shed 0 bases and J 3 bases; nucleotides not matched to a gene: 6. The CDR3 coding sequence is TGCGCCAGCAGCTTGGCGCGCGACAGGGGAACAGATACGCAGTATTTT. It specifies CASSLARDRGTDTQYF.

This clone has only a few counts. V and J are TRBV18 and TRBJ1-1; no definite D call. The CDR3 runs 12 residues. V was clipped by 6 bases and J by 4 bases, with 9 bases between them. Germline values: CDR1 KGHSH, CDR2 LQKENI. This CDR3 is CASSRLATEAFF. CDR3 in DNA: TGTGCCAGCTCCCGCCTAGCCACTGAAGCTTTCTTT.

The count of this clone is one. The CDR3 reads CASSTGTAKETQYF. Written as DNA, the CDR3 is TGTGCCAGCAGTACCGGGACAGCAAAAGAGACCCAGTACTTC. V and J are TRBV25-1 and TRBJ2-5; 7 bases agree with TRBD1. V shed 5 bases, J shed 3 bases, and the junction held 6 bases outside the gene matches. CDR1 is MGHDK, CDR2 SYGVNS, per germline. The CDR3 contains 14 residues.

V and J are TRBV12-5 and TRBJ1-1, with 8 bases fitting TRBD1. Germline V gives CDR1 LGHNT, CDR2 FRNRAP. V was clipped by 3 bases and J by 10 bases; unmatched bases: 10. The CDR3 is made up of 14 amino acids. The CDR3 nucleotides read TGTGCTAGTGGTTTCCACGACAGGGGCCCGCTAGCTTTCTTT. This sequence encodes CASGFHDRGPLAFF.

The chain uses TRBV6-5 and TRBJ1-1; weak D call: TRBD1 (6 bases). CDR1 is MNHEY and CDR2 is SVGAGI in the germline V gene. V was cut by 2 bases and J by 5 bases, with 15 bases left in between. CDR3 size: 15 residues. The CDR3 here is CASSYTGSLGTEAFF. The CDR3 region has the DNA TGTGCCAGCAGTTACACAGGGAGTTTGGGGACTGAAGCTTTCTTT.

This chain connects TRBV6-5 to TRBJ1-4; TRBD1 might be the D (6 bases). V dropped 2 bases and J dropped 7 bases, with 11 bases sitting between them. The CDR3 is 14 amino acids. From germline, CDR1 is MNHEY and CDR2 SVGAGI. The CDR3 DNA reads as TGTGCCAGCAGTTACGGGGGAGGGGGTGAAAAACTGTTTTTT. Translating gives CASSYGGGGEKLFF.

The rearrangement links TRBV5-1 to TRBJ2-1; 12 bases map to TRBD2. CDR3 length: 16 residues. With V trimmed by 7 bases and J by 0 bases, 5 bases remained unmatched. Germline V gene data show CDR1 as SGHRS and CDR2 as YFSETQ. In DNA form, the CDR3 reads TGCGCCAGCCGCAAGACTAGCGGGAGCTCCTACAATGAGCAGTTCTTC. This translates into CASRKTSGSSYNEQFF. The whole variable domain, remainder taken from reference TRBV5-1 and TRBJ2-1, is KAGVTQTPRYLIKTRGQQVTLSCSPISGHRSVSWYQQTPGQGLQFLFEYFSETQRNKGNFPGRFSGRQFSNSRSEMNVSTLELGDSALYLCASRKTSGSSYNEQFFGPGTRLTVL.

The chain couples TRBV2 to TRBJ1-3; D is unresolved. Germline V gene lookup returns CDR1 SNHLY and CDR2 FYNNEI. CDR3 length equals 20 residues. Trimming took off 0 bases at V and 2 bases at J, with 23 bases between the two ends. This chain's CDR3 is CASSEASIWSVRSPGNTIYF. The CDR3 DNA is TGTGCCAGCAGTGAAGCCTCCATCTGGTCGGTTCGGTCACCTGGAAACACCATATATTTT.

This clone was observed a few times. The CDR3 DNA reads TGTGCCAGCAGTTTTGAGTCGGGGTATCAGCCCCAGCATTTT. Translated, it gives CASSFESGYQPQHF. The gene calls are TRBV28 and TRBJ1-5; D call uncertain. V lost 3 bases to trimming and J lost 5 bases, with 11 bases between them. Germline loops: CDR1 MDHEN, CDR2 SYDVKM. This CDR3 comprises 14 residues.

V and J are TRBV25-1 and TRBJ2-2, with D possibly being TRBD2 (5 bases). Germline lookup yields CDR1 MGHDK and CDR2 SYGVNS. The CDR3 sequence is 14 residues long. V lost 1 base and J 10 bases, leaving 13 bases between the germline ends. The CDR3: CASSELTRDEELFF. As DNA, the CDR3 is TGTGCCAGCAGTGAATTGACACGGGATGAGGAGCTGTTTTTT. Based on the CDR3 plus reference TRBV25-1 and TRBJ2-2, the full variable domain is EADIYQTPRYLVIGTGKKITLECSQTMGHDKMYWYQQDPGMELHLIHYSYGVNSTEKGDLSSESTVSRIRTEHFPLTLESARPSHTSQYLCASSELTRDEELFFGEGSRLTVL.

The chain couples TRBV28 to TRBJ2-7; 7 bases map to TRBD1. The CDR3 spans 13 residues. The junction had 14 bases not matched to a gene; V was cut back by 6 bases and J by 12 bases. From germline, CDR1 is MDHEN and CDR2 SYDVKM. For the CDR3, the DNA is TGTGCCAGCAGCCCTGGCAGGGGGTTGGGCCGGTACGTC. This sequence encodes CASSPGRGLGRYV.

The rearrangement joins TRBV6-5 to TRBJ2-2, with D unresolved. CDR3 size: 13 residues. From germline, CDR1 is MNHEY and CDR2 SVGAGI. V shed 7 bases and J shed 4 bases, with 10 bases lying between them. The CDR3 nucleotides read TGTGCCAGCACCCCCGGAGCCACCGGGGAGCTGTTTTTT. Its translation: CASTPGATGELFF.

The V call is TRBV27, the J call TRBJ1-2, with D perhaps matching TRBD1 (6 bases). The CDR3 runs 14 residues. Germline CDR1 MNHEY, CDR2 SMNVEV (reference sequence). V lost 3 bases to trimming and J lost 2 bases, with 10 bases between them. CDR3 in DNA: TGTGCCAGCAGTTTCCGTCAGGGGAACTATGGCTACACCTTC. Translation: CASSFRQGNYGYTF.

This chain uses TRBV4-2 with TRBJ2-7; 7 bases match TRBD1. Germline V gene lookup returns CDR1 LGHNA and CDR2 YNFKEQ. CDR3 size: 15 residues. V was pared by 2 bases and J by 4 bases, with 8 bases of the junction left unmatched. CDR3 DNA sequence: TGTGCCAGCAGCCAACTCACAGGGGAAAGATACGAGCAGTACTTC. This codes for CASSQLTGERYEQYF.

In its sample, this clone was seen once. The chain employs TRBV11-3 and TRBJ2-3, with 8 bases matching TRBD2. Germline CDR1 SGHNT, CDR2 YENEEA. V was pared by 4 bases and J by 2 bases, with 2 bases of the junction left unmatched. The length of the CDR3 is 14 residues. Here the CDR3 DNA reads TGTGCCAGCAGCTCGGGACTAGACACAGATACGCAGTATTTT. It yields the protein CASSSGLDTDTQYF.